The 16 T cell receptor beta chains below come from one sample, sequenced in a study of neoadjuvant anti-PD-1 for oral cavity cancer. Produced via immunoSEQ multiplex PCR; TCRdb's table is partial and in-frame only. The sample yields 30,000 to 35,000 clones, more than 75% seen once. Material: PBMCs, obtained before nivolumab (anti-PD-1) treatment. The receptors originated from a person between 40 and 85 years old with oral cavity squamous cell carcinoma.

Written as DNA, the CDR3 is TGTGCCAGCAGTCACAAGGGACAGGGTAGCTATGGCTACACCTTC. It specifies CASSHKGQGSYGYTF. The rearrangement joins TRBV2 to TRBJ1-2; TRBD1 aligns across 9 bases. This CDR3 region has 15 residues. Germline CDR1 reads SNHLY; CDR2 reads FYNNEI. V shed 5 bases and J 4 bases; nucleotides not matched to a gene: 8.

The gene calls are TRBV9 and TRBJ2-2, with 7 bases aligning to TRBD2. The germline CDR1 and CDR2 sequences are SGDLS and YYNGEE. The ends lost 7 bases at V and 3 bases at J; junction bases unmatched: 6. The CDR3 is 14 residues long. CDR3 DNA: TGTGCCAGCCGGCGGGGGTTCGACACCGGGGAGCTGTTTTTT. This translates into CASRRGFDTGELFF.

The rearrangement joins TRBV4-1 to TRBJ2-5; 7 bases map to TRBD1. Unmatched junction bases numbered 4, after V lost 2 bases and J lost 1 base. The CDR3 has 15 amino acids. Germline CDR1 MGHRA, CDR2 YSYEKL. The CDR3, as DNA: TGCGCCAGCAGCCAATCCGACAGGGTCCAAGAGACCCAGTACTTC. Its translation is CASSQSDRVQETQYF.

The CDR3 DNA follows: TGTGCCAGCAGTTATGACAGGGCACATCAGCCCCAGCATTTT. Protein sequence: CASSYDRAHQPQHF. The chain couples TRBV6-5 to TRBJ1-5; 7 nucleotides align to TRBD1. This CDR3 has 14 residues. Trimming cost V 3 bases and J 5 bases; bases outside gene matches: 4. Germline V gives CDR1 MNHEY, CDR2 SVGAGI.

This clone was counted a single time. The chain couples TRBV7-9 to TRBJ1-4; the match to TRBD1 covers 10 bases. The CDR3 sequence is 16 residues long. Germline loops: CDR1 SEHNR, CDR2 FQNEAQ (reference sequence). J lost 5 bases, V lost 1 base, and 4 bases had no gene match. CDR3 residues: CASSLGDRGLNEKLFF. The CDR3 DNA follows: TGTGCCAGCAGCTTAGGGGACAGGGGCCTGAATGAAAAACTGTTTTTT.

The chain is built from TRBV11-2 and TRBJ1-3; no definite D call. V was pared by 4 bases and J by 4 bases, with 8 bases between. The CDR3 has 13 residues. The germline V gene has CDR1 SGHAT and CDR2 FQNNGV. This CDR3 is CASSSSLGNTIYF. The CDR3 DNA reads TGTGCCAGCAGCTCTAGTCTCGGAAACACCATATATTTT.

The rearrangement links TRBV7-2 to TRBJ2-1; tentative D call: TRBD2 (6 bases). Trimming took off 1 base at V and 1 base at J, with 11 bases between the two ends. Germline CDR1 is SGHTA and CDR2 is FQGNSA. The CDR3 sequence is 16 residues long. In DNA form, the CDR3 reads TGTGCCAGCAGCTTAGTTGGGACTCGGTCCTACAATGAGCAGTTCTTC. It yields the protein CASSLVGTRSYNEQFF.

This chain links TRBV6-6 with TRBJ2-3; D is uncertain. Germline CDR1 is MNHNY and CDR2 is SVGAGI (reference sequence). Trimming shortened V by 3 bases and J by 8 bases, and 12 bases separated the two germline ends. CDR3 length equals 13 residues. This CDR3 is CASSYEDAFTQYF. The CDR3 region has the DNA TGTGCCAGCAGTTATGAAGACGCCTTTACGCAGTATTTT.

Here the CDR3 DNA reads TGTGCCAGCAGCTTGGTTGGTTTAGCGGGGGGACGGGAGACCCAGTACTTC. Amino acid sequence: CASSLVGLAGGRETQYF. This rearrangement joins TRBV5-6 to TRBJ2-5; 10 bases are a match to TRBD2. The V and J ends lost 0 bases and 5 bases, in that order; junction bases with no gene match: 10. Per the germline V gene, CDR1 is SGHDT and CDR2 is YYEEEE. This CDR3 comprises 17 residues. The full variable domain, with the rest looked up from reference TRBV5-6 and TRBJ2-5, is DAGVTQSPTHLIKTRGQQVTLRCSPKSGHDTVSWYQQALGQGPQFIFQYYEEEERQRGNFPDRFSGHQFPNYSSELNVNALLLGDSALYLCASSLVGLAGGRETQYFGPGTRLLVL.

The chain links TRBV28 to TRBJ1-4; D gene unclear. Per the germline V gene, CDR1 is MDHEN and CDR2 is SYDVKM. CDR3 length equals 13 residues. The V gene lost 6 bases and the J gene lost 8 bases, with 13 bases spanning the gap. The CDR3 protein is CASSRGREEKLFF. CDR3 bases: TGTGCCAGCAGCCGAGGCCGAGAAGAAAAACTGTTTTTT.

This clone has only a few counts. V and J are TRBV27 and TRBJ1-6; possible D gene TRBD1, 5 bases. Between the trimmed V and J ends, which lost 0 bases and 9 bases, there was a span of 12 bases. CDR3 size: 15 residues. From germline, CDR1 is MNHEY and CDR2 SMNVEV (reference sequence). The CDR3 sequence is CASSLSGGDFSPLHF. The CDR3 nucleotides are TGTGCCAGCAGTTTATCGGGGGGGGATTTTTCACCCCTCCACTTT.

This clone has a single count. The V and J genes are TRBV6-5 and TRBJ1-2; D not certain. CDR1 and CDR2 from the germline V gene are MNHEY and SVGAGI. Trimming shortened V by 2 bases and J by 2 bases, and 12 bases separated the two germline ends. The CDR3 spans 15 residues. The CDR3 spells CASSYTPWENYGYTF. For the CDR3, the DNA is TGTGCCAGCAGTTACACTCCGTGGGAGAACTATGGCTACACCTTC.

The V and J genes are TRBV7-9 and TRBJ2-5; D not certain. V was cut by 5 bases and J by 2 bases, with 15 bases left in between. In germline, CDR1 is SEHNR, CDR2 FQNEAQ (reference sequence). The CDR3 consists of 15 residues. CDR3: CASSTPNPLQETQYF. CDR3 DNA sequence: TGTGCCAGCAGCACACCAAACCCCCTACAAGAGACCCAGTACTTC. Supplemented by reference TRBV7-9 and TRBJ2-5, the full variable domain reads DTGVSQNPRHKITKRGQNVTFRCDPISEHNRLYWYRQTLGQGPEFLTYFQNEAQLEKSRLLSDRFSAERPKGSFSTLEIQRTEQGDSAMYLCASSTPNPLQETQYFGPGTRLLVL.

Only a few counts were recorded for this clone. The CDR3, as DNA: TGTGCCAGCAGTTTCTCGATCTCCTACGAGCAGTACTTC. Encoded protein: CASSFSISYEQYF. J is TRBJ2-7 and V is TRBV27; no definite D call. Germline CDR1 is MNHEY and CDR2 is SMNVEV (reference sequence). CDR3 length: 13 residues. The V end lost 3 bases, the J end lost 0 bases, and 6 bases lay between the germline ends.

The chain carries TRBV10-3 and TRBJ2-2; 7 bases align to TRBD1. Germline-derived CDR1 and CDR2 are ENHRY and SYGVKD. J lost 6 bases, V lost 5 bases, and 6 bases had no gene match. The CDR3 is 14 residues long. The CDR3 loop reads CAISYDRAAGELFF. CDR3 sequence (DNA): TGTGCCATCAGTTACGACAGGGCGGCCGGGGAGCTGTTTTTT.

This chain joins TRBV9 and TRBJ1-2; D gene unclear. V was pared by 3 bases and J by 14 bases, with 17 bases between. CDR1 SGDLS and CDR2 YYNGEE come from the germline V gene. CDR3 length: 12 residues. The CDR3 region has the DNA TGTGCCAGCAGCGCCCGGACCACTCCGGGGACCTTC. Its protein product is CASSARTTPGTF.